This TCR beta chain was sequenced during a study of blood T cells in healthy people across ages. This clonotype was counted a few times. The CDR3 sequence is 14 residues long. The germline CDR1 and CDR2 sequences are LGHDT and YNNKEL (reference sequence). The trim removed 3 bases at V and 3 bases at J, leaving 5 bases unmatched. Together with a sample-barcoded 5' primer, a J-beta primer mix was included in a second PCR lasting about 7 to 12 cycles. TCRdb recomputed calls from the 5' RACE reads with MiXCR, one row per CDR3 protein. The sample shows about 1,500,000 distinct CDR3 sequences, roughly 27% of them seen only once.

The chain has TRBV3-1 and TRBJ2-7; 7 positions agree with TRBD2. The source of this sequence is a woman aged 25 to 39 in good health. The sample taken for sequencing was blood. In nucleotides, the CDR3 is TGTGCCAGCAGCCACGGGACTACCAACTACGAGCAGTACTTC. Translated: CASSHGTTNYEQYF.